This record concerns one T cell receptor beta chain sequence. The antigen is undetermined. The sample comes from a study of long-term antiretroviral therapy in people with HIV. Study at large: About a decade before 2015, the earliest samples were taken when ART was typically delayed.

Study outcomes and limitations: ART preceded a rise in diversity that nonetheless stayed lower than in transplant donor controls.

Version v3.0 of the immunoSEQ assay was performed at survey level. Sequenced by immunoSEQ multiplex PCR; TCRdb stores in-frame clones only, minus some. The sample consists of 27,000 or so clones, 75% to 85% of them appearing once. The specimen comprised unsorted PBMCs, sampled 2.9 years after starting antiretroviral therapy. The sequence came from a man aged 50-60 years with HIV.

The CDR3 here is CASSPGQGGEKLFF. CDR3 in DNA: TGTGCCAGCAGCCCGGGACAGGGAGGTGAAAAACTGTTTTTT. The chain recombines TRBV7-2 with TRBJ1-4, with 9 bases identical to TRBD1. V shed 5 bases, J shed 7 bases, and the junction held 5 bases outside the gene matches. The CDR3 sequence is 14 residues long. Germline V gives CDR1 SGHTA, CDR2 FQGNSA. Combining the CDR3 with reference TRBV7-2 and TRBJ1-4 gives the whole variable domain GAGVSQSPSNKVTEKGKDVELRCDPISGHTALYWYRQSLGQGLEFLIYFQGNSAPDKSGLPSDRFSAERTGGSVSTLTIQRTQQEDSAVYLCASSPGQGGEKLFFGSGTQLSVL.